This record looks at one TCR beta chain sequence and its context. Antigen unknown. This specimen belongs to a study of tumor-infiltrating lymphocytes in primary liver carcinoma. The study, taken as a whole, reports: Unsorted bulk sampling ruled out any CD4+ versus CD8+ repertoire comparison. The overlap of tumor-adjacent and tumor-blood pairs was smaller than that of tumor region pairs. Tumors and blood were compared for top-250-clone fraction, and tumors had the significantly higher value (p = 0.039).

Germline DNA was also extracted, and blood RNA was taken from unsorted whole blood. Synthesis of TCR beta cDNA was carried out from 500 ng total RNA with a constant-region primer. Employing slightly modified ARM-PCR, three nested multiplex PCR rounds were run, and these gave rise to the TCR beta libraries. Each CDR3 protein is one row after TCRdb ran MiXCR on the multiplex PCR reads. The table lists 310,000 or so distinct CDR3 sequences, almost 60% of them singletons. The sequence came from a woman aged 25 to 45 with primary liver carcinoma and hepatitis B virus infection. Sequencing input: peripheral blood.

CDR3 sequence: CASSIGQVAGQPQHF. In DNA form, the CDR3 reads TGTGCCAGCAGTATCGGACAGGTGGCGGGACAGCCCCAGCATTTT. This chain joins TRBV6-1 and TRBJ1-5; 7 positions agree with TRBD1. This CDR3 has 15 amino acids. Unmatched junction bases numbered 11, after V lost 5 bases and J lost 7 bases. From germline, CDR1 is MNHNS and CDR2 SASEGT.